This T cell receptor beta chain derives from a study of cytomegalovirus exposure and HLA in healthy donors. This clone was picked up a small number of times. What it binds is unknown. The trim removed 5 bases at V and 6 bases at J, leaving 8 bases unmatched. CDR3 length: 14 residues. From germline, CDR1 is LNHDA and CDR2 SQIVND (reference sequence). General study results and limits: CMV antigen specificity of three CMV-associated chains was confirmed in vitro. There were about 160 TCR beta chains listed as cytomegalovirus-associated.

It was with 60 Vbeta and 13 Jbeta primers that the PCR ran. Some clones are missing from TCRdb's copy, which holds only in-frame ones; the method was immunoSEQ multiplex PCR. The repertoire holds some 170,000 clones, with 75% as singletons. This receptor was identified in a woman aged 45-65 years in good health and CMV-seropositive. Sequencing input: PBMCs. J is TRBJ2-5 and V is TRBV19; 8 bases map to TRBD2. The CDR3 nucleotides are TGTGCCAGTAGTCCCCCGGGACTAGGGAAGACCCAGTACTTC. This codes for CASSPPGLGKTQYF.